Listed here is a single T cell receptor beta chain. Its specificity is unknown. This sample is part of a study of cytomegalovirus exposure and HLA in healthy donors. Study-level information: From 150 million to 200 million T cells, an earlier analysis saw 120 million or so unique TCR beta sequences. Study-level results: Versus the approximately 700-donor mean, an Asian-associated ancestry cluster reportedly showed fewer N-insertions in a later analysis. Later on, an analysis showed TCR association rates differing by HLA locus, with DRB1 the most and HLA-C the fewest.

The V gene end was trimmed by 2 bases and the J gene end by 2 bases; junction bases not matched to a gene: 5. The CDR3 has 16 residues. Germline V CDR1 and CDR2: SGDLS, YYNGEE. Primers included in the PCR were 60 Vbeta and 13 Jbeta primers. Profiling relied on immunoSEQ multiplex PCR, and the TCRdb table lists in-frame clones only, not all of them. The sample yields 150,000 to 200,000 clones, approximately 70% seen once. The chain is built from TRBV9 and TRBJ2-1; TRBD2 matches 9 bases. The specimen sequenced was PBMCs. This sequence was found in a young man in good health and CMV-seropositive. The CDR3 reads CASSVLLAGTYNEQFF. In DNA, the CDR3 is TGTGCCAGCAGCGTCCTACTAGCGGGCACCTACAATGAGCAGTTCTTC.